This passage covers 29 T cell receptor beta chains from one sample sequenced in a study of blood T cell repertoires in COVID-19. The table came from immunoSEQ multiplex PCR; TCRdb's copy has only in-frame clones and leaves some out. The sample holds 7,500 to 8,500 clones, approximately 84% seen once. Input material: peripheral blood. The receptors originated from a human donor with active COVID-19. The donor label of this sample is uncertain.

This chain joins TRBV11-2 and TRBJ1-1; D is unclear. Germline values: CDR1 SGHAT, CDR2 FQNNGV. The CDR3 has 14 amino acids. The V and J ends lost 3 bases and 0 bases respectively, with 8 bases between them. The CDR3 DNA sequence: TGTGCCAGCAGCTTTGGCTCCATGAACACTGAAGCTTTCTTT. Protein product: CASSFGSMNTEAFF.

The genes are TRBV7-6 and TRBJ2-1; 10 positions match TRBD2. This CDR3 is 16 amino acids long. V was pared by 2 bases and J by 2 bases, with 3 bases of the junction left unmatched. Germline CDR1 is SGHVS and CDR2 is FNYEAQ. As DNA, the CDR3 is TGTGCCAGCAGCTTAACTAGCGGGAAAACCTACAATGAGCAGTTCTTC. It yields the protein CASSLTSGKTYNEQFF.

The rearrangement uses TRBV6-2 or TRBV6-3 and TRBJ2-1, with D unclear. The ends were cut back, 2 bases at V and 10 bases at J, with 9 bases in the middle. The germline CDR1 and CDR2 sequences are MNHEY and SVGEGT. CDR3 length: 12 residues. The CDR3 here is CASSYLAGEQFF. In DNA, the CDR3 is TGTGCCAGCAGTTACCTGGCTGGCGAGCAGTTCTTC.

V gene TRBV30 combines with J gene TRBJ2-5; 11 bases align to TRBD1. The germline V gene has CDR1 GTSNPN and CDR2 SVGIG (reference sequence). This CDR3 spans 13 amino acids. V trimming: 5 bases; J trimming: 5 bases; junction bases outside the gene matches: 4. The CDR3 is CAWARDRGETQYF. The CDR3 DNA sequence: TGTGCCTGGGCGAGGGACAGGGGGGAGACCCAGTACTTC.

The genes are TRBV28 and TRBJ2-3; possibly TRBD2 for D (5 bases). With 3 bases removed from V and 0 bases from J, the gap between germline ends came to 10 bases. Looked up from germline, CDR1 is MDHEN and CDR2 is SYDVKM. The CDR3 is 15 amino acids. The DNA of the CDR3 is TGTGCCAGCAGTTTCGGCGGGCTCAGCACAGATACGCAGTATTTT. As protein: CASSFGGLSTDTQYF.

V gene TRBV5-8 combines with J gene TRBJ2-5; 7 positions match TRBD1. CDR1 SGHTS and CDR2 YDEGEE come from the germline V gene. The CDR3 is 15 residues long. V was clipped by 0 bases and J by 5 bases; unmatched bases: 7. Here the CDR3 DNA reads TGTGCCAGCAGCTTGGGACAGGGTTTTTGGGAGACCCAGTACTTC. Translating gives CASSLGQGFWETQYF. The variable domain in full, completed from reference TRBV5-8 and TRBJ2-5, reads EAGVTQSPTHLIKTRGQQATLRCSPISGHTSVYWYQQALGLGLQFLLWYDEGEERNRGNFPPRFSGRQFPNYSSELNVNALELEDSALYLCASSLGQGFWETQYFGPGTRLLVL.

This clone was seen a handful of times. The chain employs TRBV5-6 and TRBJ2-7, with TRBD2 identical over 7 bases. Germline lookup yields CDR1 SGHDT and CDR2 YYEEEE. The J segment lost 1 base and the V segment lost 7 bases, leaving 8 bases of the junction unmatched. This CDR3 comprises 14 residues. CDR3 nucleotides: TGTGCCAGCGGCGGGGGAGCGTATTCCTACGAGCAGTACTTC. It specifies CASGGGAYSYEQYF. Full variable domain (remainder filled in from reference TRBV5-6 and TRBJ2-7): DAGVTQSPTHLIKTRGQQVTLRCSPKSGHDTVSWYQQALGQGPQFIFQYYEEEERQRGNFPDRFSGHQFPNYSSELNVNALLLGDSALYLCASGGGAYSYEQYFGPGTRLTVT.

The rearrangement uses TRBV5-1 and TRBJ2-3, with TRBD2 identical over 8 bases. The germline V gene encodes CDR1 SGHRS and CDR2 YFSETQ. Unmatched junction bases numbered 7, after V lost 3 bases and J lost 1 base. This CDR3 region has 16 residues. The CDR3 sequence: CASSSPNSGGTDTQYF. The CDR3 region has the DNA TGCGCCAGCAGCTCCCCGAATAGCGGGGGCACAGATACGCAGTATTTT.

The chain links TRBV9 to TRBJ2-5, with a tentative D call TRBD1 (6 bases). The CDR3 totals 16 residues. The germline V gene has CDR1 SGDLS and CDR2 YYNGEE. V was clipped by 3 bases and J by 4 bases, with 19 bases between them. The CDR3 sequence is CASSAHGRGGAETQYF. DNA of the CDR3: TGTGCCAGCAGCGCCCACGGACGAGGGGGTGCAGAGACCCAGTACTTC. The full variable domain, completed using reference TRBV9 and TRBJ2-5, is DSGVTQTPKHLITATGQRVTLRCSPRSGDLSVYWYQQSLDQGLQFLIQYYNGEERAKGNILERFSAQQFPDLHSELNLSSLELGDSALYFCASSAHGRGGAETQYFGPGTRLLVL.

The V and J genes are TRBV2 and TRBJ2-1; 7 bases align to TRBD2. V shed 11 bases, J shed 3 bases, and the junction held 7 bases outside the gene matches. Germline CDR1 reads SNHLY; CDR2 reads FYNNEI. The length of the CDR3 is 13 residues. The CDR3 loop is CAGMGGDYNEQFF. In nucleotides, the CDR3 is TGTGCCGGTATGGGGGGGGACTACAATGAGCAGTTCTTC.

This chain joins TRBV11-2 and TRBJ1-3; D is unresolved. The CDR3 consists of 16 residues. V lost 0 bases and J lost 0, with 9 bases in between. The germline V gene has CDR1 SGHAT and CDR2 FQNNGV. The CDR3 region has the DNA TGTGCCAGCAGCTTAGATGGGAGATACTCTGGAAACACCATATATTTT. It encodes CASSLDGRYSGNTIYF.

The chain carries TRBV18 and TRBJ2-2; no definite D call. The ends were cut back, 2 bases at V and 2 bases at J, with 6 bases in the middle. The CDR3 loop spans 14 amino acids. Germline CDR1 and CDR2: KGHSH and LQKENI. Here the CDR3 DNA reads TGTGCCAGCTCACCAGCGGTCAACACCGGGGAGCTGTTTTTT. As protein: CASSPAVNTGELFF.

This chain uses TRBV5-1 with TRBJ2-5, with 14 nucleotides matching TRBD2. This CDR3 has 18 amino acids. V lost 4 bases, J lost 3 bases, and 11 bases stayed unmatched. The germline V gene has CDR1 SGHRS and CDR2 YFSETQ. In DNA, the CDR3 is TGCGCCAGCAGCACCGGACTAGCGGGAGGTGTGGTTAAAGAGACCCAGTACTTC. This codes for CASSTGLAGGVVKETQYF.

The chain links TRBV15 to TRBJ1-2, with TRBD1 matching 8 bases. The V and J ends lost 5 bases and 5 bases, in that order; junction bases with no gene match: 7. This CDR3 region has 14 residues. CDR1 is LNHNV and CDR2 is YYDKDF in the germline V gene (reference sequence). Here the CDR3 DNA reads TGTGCCACCAGCCCCAGGACAGGGAGTTATGGCTACACCTTC. This encodes CATSPRTGSYGYTF.

CDR3: CASSILSGTASYNEQFF. CDR3 coding DNA: TGTGCCAGCAGTATACTCTCCGGGACAGCCTCCTACAATGAGCAGTTCTTC. This chain connects TRBV27 to TRBJ2-1; 7 bases map to TRBD1. After removal of 5 bases from V and 0 bases from J, the junction contained 10 bases not matched to a gene. The CDR3 covers 17 residues. CDR1 and CDR2 (germline): MNHEY, SMNVEV (reference sequence).

CDR3 DNA sequence: TGTGCCAGCAGCTCTCTAGCGGGAGGGACAGATACGCAGTATTTT. It codes for CASSSLAGGTDTQYF. V is TRBV5-4 and J is TRBJ2-3; TRBD2 matches at 12 bases. After removal of 3 bases from V and 3 bases from J, the junction contained 2 bases not matched to a gene. Germline loops: CDR1 SGHNT, CDR2 YYREEE (reference sequence). The CDR3 has 15 residues.

The genes are TRBV30 and TRBJ1-1, with D perhaps TRBD1 (5 bases). Germline values: CDR1 GTSNPN, CDR2 SVGIG (reference sequence). The V end was cut by 4 bases, the J end by 5 bases, with 11 bases between. CDR3 size: 12 residues. Here the CDR3 reads CAWTPRQTEAFF. The CDR3 DNA reads TGTGCCTGGACGCCCCGACAGACTGAAGCTTTCTTT. Combining the CDR3 with reference TRBV30 and TRBJ1-1 gives the whole variable domain SQTIHQWPATLVQPVGSPLSLECTVEGTSNPNLYWYRQAAGRGLQLLFYSVGIGQISSEVPQNLSASRPQDRQFILSSKKLLLSDSGFYLCAWTPRQTEAFFGQGTRLTVV.

The chain employs TRBV2 and TRBJ2-2; 9 bases align to TRBD1. Trimming took 5 bases from V and 7 from J; bases not matched to a gene: 8. This CDR3 has 15 amino acids. Germline-derived CDR1 and CDR2 are SNHLY and FYNNEI. CDR3 sequence: CASSRTGVYGGELFF. CDR3 DNA sequence: TGTGCCAGCAGTCGGACAGGGGTCTACGGCGGGGAGCTGTTTTTT.

The table lists this clone with a count of one. The V gene is TRBV5-6, the J gene TRBJ1-4, with 7 bases aligning to TRBD1. The CDR3 extends over 15 amino acids. The germline V gene encodes CDR1 SGHDT and CDR2 YYEEEE. V lost 5 bases and J lost 6; bases outside the gene matches: 10. CDR3 in DNA: TGTGCCAGCAGGGGACAGAAGACTTGGGATGAAAAACTGTTTTTT. Encoded protein: CASRGQKTWDEKLFF. The full variable domain, rest sourced from reference TRBV5-6 and TRBJ1-4, is DAGVTQSPTHLIKTRGQQVTLRCSPKSGHDTVSWYQQALGQGPQFIFQYYEEEERQRGNFPDRFSGHQFPNYSSELNVNALLLGDSALYLCASRGQKTWDEKLFFGSGTQLSVL.

In nucleotides, the CDR3 is TGCGCCAGCAGCTTGACCGGTTCTAGCTCCTACGAGCAGTACTTC. It is translated as CASSLTGSSSYEQYF. The chain couples TRBV5-1 to TRBJ2-7, with D uncertain. The CDR3 has 15 amino acids. The germline V and J ends were trimmed by 1 base and 0 bases, with 11 bases remaining between them. Per the germline V gene, CDR1 is SGHRS and CDR2 is YFSETQ.

The CDR3 loop is CATSRRKDSGIHEQFF. The CDR3 bases are TGTGCCACCAGCAGGAGAAAGGACTCGGGGATACATGAGCAGTTCTTC. This rearrangement joins TRBV15 to TRBJ2-1; D possibly corresponds to TRBD2 (5 bases). Between the trimmed V and J ends, which lost 3 bases and 8 bases, there was a span of 20 bases. This CDR3 is 16 amino acids long. Germline CDR1 and CDR2: LNHNV and YYDKDF (reference sequence).

This sequence joins TRBV12-3 or TRBV12-4 and TRBJ1-3, with D uncertain. This CDR3 comprises 13 residues. V was pared by 6 bases and J by 10 bases, with 16 bases between. CDR3 region: CASRPPQVLTIYF. The CDR3 DNA is TGTGCCAGCAGACCCCCCCAGGTTTTGACCATATATTTT.

This sequence joins TRBV6-5 and TRBJ1-5; 7 bases match TRBD1. Germline CDR1 and CDR2: MNHEY and SVGAGI. This CDR3 comprises 15 residues. Losses at the gene ends were 6 bases for V and 0 bases for J; bases not matched to a gene: 5. The CDR3 DNA reads as TGTGCCAGCAGAGTCGACAGGGCTAGCAATCAGCCCCAGCATTTT. The encoded protein is CASRVDRASNQPQHF.

The gene calls are TRBV7-2 and TRBJ2-2; possibly TRBD1 for D (5 bases). The CDR3 consists of 15 residues. The ends were cut back, 1 base at V and 8 bases at J, with 14 bases in the middle. Germline CDR1 SGHTA, CDR2 FQGNSA. This CDR3 reads CASSLESQGLGELFF. Here the CDR3 DNA reads TGTGCCAGCAGCTTAGAATCCCAGGGCTTGGGGGAGCTGTTTTTT. Using reference TRBV7-2 and TRBJ2-2 for the parts outside the CDR3, the full variable domain is GAGVSQSPSNKVTEKGKDVELRCDPISGHTALYWYRQSLGQGLEFLIYFQGNSAPDKSGLPSDRFSAERTGGSVSTLTIQRTQQEDSAVYLCASSLESQGLGELFFGEGSRLTVL.

The chain has TRBV2 and TRBJ1-2; 7 bases agree with TRBD1. Trimming took 6 bases from V and 4 from J; bases not matched to a gene: 11. The germline gives CDR1 SNHLY, CDR2 FYNNEI. The CDR3 consists of 15 residues. CDR3 region: CASSAIPQGSYGYTF. CDR3 coding DNA: TGTGCCAGCAGCGCCATCCCACAGGGGAGCTATGGCTACACCTTC.

The rearrangement uses TRBV5-1 and TRBJ1-2; tentatively, D is TRBD1 (6 bases). The germline V and J ends were trimmed by 0 bases and 3 bases, with 6 bases remaining between them. From germline, CDR1 is SGHRS and CDR2 YFSETQ. CDR3 length equals 13 residues. CDR3 bases: TGCGCCAGCAGCTTGGGGACAGACTATGGCTACACCTTC. This translates into CASSLGTDYGYTF.

This chain links TRBV9 with TRBJ2-2; maybe TRBD2 (6 bases). The CDR3 is made up of 16 amino acids. V lost 4 bases and J 9 bases, leaving 22 bases between the germline ends. The germline gives CDR1 SGDLS, CDR2 YYNGEE. This CDR3 is CASSPRAVPGDWELFF. Written as DNA, the CDR3 is TGTGCCAGCAGCCCCCGGGCCGTTCCCGGGGACTGGGAGCTGTTTTTT.

This clone has more than one count but fewer than ten. V usage is TRBV7-3 and J usage is TRBJ2-1, with D possibly being TRBD2 (7 bases). The CDR3 is 14 amino acids. Germline V gives CDR1 SGHTA, CDR2 FQGTGA. Trimming cost V 5 bases and J 0 bases, with 8 bases left between them. The CDR3: CASSRGGSYNEQFF. The CDR3 DNA reads TGTGCCAGCAGCAGGGGGGGCTCCTACAATGAGCAGTTCTTC.

This sequence joins TRBV9 and TRBJ2-2, with D possibly matching TRBD1 (6 bases). The CDR3 length is 17 residues. Germline assignment: CDR1 SGDLS and CDR2 YYNGEE. Trimming removed 2 bases from V and 0 bases from J, with 14 bases in between. The CDR3 DNA sequence: TGTGCCAGCAGCGTCGTGGGACACTCTACGAACACCGGGGAGCTGTTTTTT. Encoded protein: CASSVVGHSTNTGELFF.